The clone carrying this T cell receptor beta chain has just a few counts. The trim removed 1 base at V and 5 bases at J, leaving 5 bases unmatched. Germline V CDR1 and CDR2: SQVTM, ANQGSEA. This CDR3 is built from 14 residues. From the RT-PCR reads, TCRdb called clonotypes with MiXCR, one entry per CDR3 protein. The repertoire consists of about 570,000 distinct CDR3 sequences, with 10% to 12% occurring once and the leading ten covering approximately 10%. This sample is drawn from a study of response to subunit inactivated influenza vaccine. The sample also formed part of further work on T cells expressing NK-cell markers. That source notes: Making the TCR beta cDNA relied on 5'RACE template switching with UMIs. Sorted CD3+CD56-NKG2C+, CD3+CD56+NKG2C+ and CD3+CD56+NKG2C- T cells supplied the TCR beta repertoires. Of the CD8+ T cells in more than five donors, roughly 1.0-7.5% belonged to dominant NKG2C+ clonotypes. Leadership of the CD3+CD56-NKG2C+ fraction also belonged to these clonotypes in four donors.

The chain uses TRBV29-1 and TRBJ2-1; 7 bases agree with TRBD2. The sample here was PBMCs from blood, taken on the day of vaccination. This sequence originates from a man in his fifties who received an inactivated influenza vaccine. The CDR3 reads CSVEGGGAHNEQFF. Here the CDR3 DNA reads TGCAGCGTTGAAGGGGGGGGTGCCCACAATGAGCAGTTCTTC.